The next 3 T cell receptor beta chains were all read from a single sample in a study of T-cell reconstitution after alpha-beta-depleted transplantation in children. The TCRbeta library incorporated unique molecular identifiers. TCRdb passed the PCR reads through MiXCR, listing each CDR3 protein once. In the table there are just under 550,000 distinct CDR3 sequences, about a sixth of which are singletons. Sequencing was performed on PBMCs from the stem cell graft donor, taken from the stem cell graft. The receptors here all came from a human donor who donated a stem cell graft to a child with acute lymphoblastic leukemia.

This clonotype has just a few counts. The gene calls are TRBV7-9 and TRBJ2-3, with D possibly matching TRBD2 (5 bases). CDR1 and CDR2 (germline): SEHNR, FQNEAQ (reference sequence). Trimming left V 9 bases short and J 6 bases short, with 16 bases between. The CDR3 length is 13 residues. The CDR3 bases are TGTGCCAGGGAGGACTCATCGCTCGATACGCAGTATTTT. Residues: CAREDSSLDTQYF.

This clonotype was observed a few times. V and J are TRBV9 and TRBJ1-5, with D unclear. CDR3 size: 13 residues. V was trimmed by 3 bases and J by 4 bases, leaving 8 bases between them. The germline CDR1 and CDR2 sequences are SGDLS and YYNGEE. The CDR3 sequence: CASSAAGNQPQHF. DNA of the CDR3: TGTGCCAGCAGCGCCGCCGGGAATCAGCCCCAGCATTTT.

CDR3 region: CASSSYLDRPADSGANVLTF. As DNA, the CDR3 is TGTGCCAGCAGCTCTTACTTAGACAGGCCGGCTGACTCTGGGGCCAACGTCCTGACTTTC. V and J are TRBV13 and TRBJ2-6; maybe TRBD1 (6 bases). Germline CDR1 and CDR2: PRHDT and FYEKMQ (reference sequence). Trimming cost V 4 bases and J 0 bases, with 22 bases left between them. CDR3 length: 20 residues.